The clone carrying this T cell receptor (beta chain) occurred a few times. One end of the junction varies from germline; a read error may be responsible. This sample was taken from a study of blood T cell repertoires in COVID-19. Germline V lookup: CDR1 SGHVS, CDR2 FNYEAQ. This CDR3 is built from 14 residues. The assay was immunoSEQ multiplex PCR, and TCRdb's table has in-frame clones only and misses some. Of roughly 140,000 clones in the sample, around 87% are singletons; the top ten hold 3.5% to 5%. The receptor comes from an older woman with active or convalescent COVID-19. The sample taken for sequencing was peripheral blood. V and J are TRBV7-6 and TRBJ2-2; D possibly uses TRBD1 or TRBD2 (6 bases each). Here the CDR3 DNA reads TGTGCCAGCAGTTTAGGGGGAGGCACCGGGGAGCTGTTTTTT. Protein sequence: CASSLGGGTGELFF. The variable domain in full, completed from reference TRBV7-6 and TRBJ2-2, reads GAGVSQSPRYKVTKRGQDVALRCDPISGHVSLYWYRQALGQGPEFLTYFNYEAQQDKSGLPNDRFSAERPEGSISTLTIQRTEQRDSAMYRCASSLGGGTGELFFGEGSRLTVL.